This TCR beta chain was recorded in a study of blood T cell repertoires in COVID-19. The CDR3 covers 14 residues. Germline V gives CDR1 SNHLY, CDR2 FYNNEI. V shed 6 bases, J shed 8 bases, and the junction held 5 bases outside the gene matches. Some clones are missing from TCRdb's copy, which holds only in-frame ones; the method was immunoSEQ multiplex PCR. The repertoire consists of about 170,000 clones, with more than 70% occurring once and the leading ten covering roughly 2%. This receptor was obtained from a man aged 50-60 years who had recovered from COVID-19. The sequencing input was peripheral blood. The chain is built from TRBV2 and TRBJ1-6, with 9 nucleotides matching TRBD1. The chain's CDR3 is CASRLQGADSPLHF. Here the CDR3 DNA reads TGTGCCAGCAGGCTACAGGGGGCGGATTCACCCCTCCACTTT.